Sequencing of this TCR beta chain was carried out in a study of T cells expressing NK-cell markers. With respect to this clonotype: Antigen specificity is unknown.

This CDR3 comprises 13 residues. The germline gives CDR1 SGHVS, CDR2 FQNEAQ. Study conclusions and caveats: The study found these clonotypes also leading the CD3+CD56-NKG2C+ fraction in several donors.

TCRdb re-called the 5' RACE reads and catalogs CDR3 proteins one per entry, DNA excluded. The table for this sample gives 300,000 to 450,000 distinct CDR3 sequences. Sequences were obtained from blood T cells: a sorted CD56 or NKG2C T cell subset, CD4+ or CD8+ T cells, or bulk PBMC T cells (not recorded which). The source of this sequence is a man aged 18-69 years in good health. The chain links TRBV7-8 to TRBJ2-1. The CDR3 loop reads CASKHPSNNEQFF.